This T cell receptor (beta chain) was sequenced during a study of blood T cells in healthy people across ages. Points from the study as a whole: With naive T cell percentage, TCR beta diversity showed a strong correlation.

In regard to this clonotype: The antigen is not known.

V lost 4 bases, J lost 5 bases, and 13 bases lay in between. The V gene's germline CDR1 is MNHEY and CDR2 SVGEGT. The CDR3 runs to 14 residues. A J-beta primer mix and a sample-barcoded 5' primer were used in a second PCR of roughly 7 to 12 cycles. Each cDNA molecule received a tag from a template-switch adaptor that had 12 random nucleotides. TCRdb redid the calling of the 5' RACE reads with MiXCR, one entry per CDR3 protein. The table lists under 2,000,000 distinct CDR3 sequences, just under 50% of them singletons. Collection of 9 to 10 milliliters of peripheral blood was performed for each donor. Total RNA extraction produced at least 5.5 micrograms (per sample) for the study.

This chain joins TRBV6-2 or TRBV6-3 and TRBJ2-3; possible D gene TRBD2, 5 bases. Sequenced material: blood. The sequence came from a woman aged 40-49 years in good health. The CDR3 sequence is CASSFRLWGDTQYF. The DNA for the CDR3 is TGTGCCAGCAGTTTCCGACTATGGGGAGATACGCAGTATTTT.